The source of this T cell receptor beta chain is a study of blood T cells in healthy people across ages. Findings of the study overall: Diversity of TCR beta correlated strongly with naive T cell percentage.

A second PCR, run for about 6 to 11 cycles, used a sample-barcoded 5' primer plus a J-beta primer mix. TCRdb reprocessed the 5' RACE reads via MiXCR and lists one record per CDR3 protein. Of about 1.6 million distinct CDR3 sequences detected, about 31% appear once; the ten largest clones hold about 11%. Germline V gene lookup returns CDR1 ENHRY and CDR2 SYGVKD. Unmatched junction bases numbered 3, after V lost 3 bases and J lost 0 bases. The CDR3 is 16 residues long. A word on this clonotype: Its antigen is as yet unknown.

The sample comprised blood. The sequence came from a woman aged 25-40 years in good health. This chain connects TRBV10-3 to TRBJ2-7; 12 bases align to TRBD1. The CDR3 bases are TGTGCCATCAGTGATTGGGACAGGGGGCCCTCCTACGAGCAGTACTTC. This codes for CAISDWDRGPSYEQYF.